The clone carrying this T cell receptor beta chain was found a few times. Its antigen is unknown. The data were taken from a study of T cell responses to AZD1222 COVID-19 vaccine. Findings and caveats of the study: It should be noted that donors were predominantly white British and more often female, and clonal diversity was possibly underestimated. Unmutated variant regions are reportedly targeted by nearly half of spike-specific TCRs.

Libraries were prepared by immunoSEQ multiplex PCR; TCRdb keeps only in-frame clonotypes and omits some of them. The repertoire consists of roughly 190,000 clones, with more than 75% occurring once and the leading ten covering roughly 0.99%. Germline V gives CDR1 SQVTM, CDR2 ANQGSEA. This CDR3 is built from 14 residues. V dropped 6 bases and J dropped 0; count of bases not matched to a gene: 6. The sequences come from peripheral blood, collected on day 0 of AZD1222 vaccination. This receptor was obtained from an adult in good health. The chain employs TRBV29-1 and TRBJ1-1, with TRBD1 identical over 8 bases. CDR3 in DNA: TGCAGCGTGAGGACAGGGCACTTGAACACTGAAGCTTTCTTT. This codes for CSVRTGHLNTEAFF.